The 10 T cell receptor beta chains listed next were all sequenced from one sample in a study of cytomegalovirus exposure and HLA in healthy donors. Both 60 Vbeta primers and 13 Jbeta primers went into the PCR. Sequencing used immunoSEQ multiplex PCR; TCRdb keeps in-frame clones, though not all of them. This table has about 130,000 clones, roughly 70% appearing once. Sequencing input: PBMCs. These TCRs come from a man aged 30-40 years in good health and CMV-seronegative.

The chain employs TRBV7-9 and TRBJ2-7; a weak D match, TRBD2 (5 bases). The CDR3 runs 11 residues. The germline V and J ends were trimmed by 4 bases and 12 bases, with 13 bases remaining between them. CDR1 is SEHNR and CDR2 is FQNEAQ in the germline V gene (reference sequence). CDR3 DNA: TGTGCCAGCAGCTCCGAGGGAAGTCGGTACTTC. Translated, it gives CASSSEGSRYF.

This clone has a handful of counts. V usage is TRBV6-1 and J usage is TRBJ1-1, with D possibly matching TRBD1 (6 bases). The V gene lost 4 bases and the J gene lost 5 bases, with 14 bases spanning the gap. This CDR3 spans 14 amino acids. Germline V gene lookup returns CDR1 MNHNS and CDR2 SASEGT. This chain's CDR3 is CASSGTVGGTEAFF. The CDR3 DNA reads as TGTGCCAGCAGTGGGACAGTGGGGGGGACTGAAGCTTTCTTT.

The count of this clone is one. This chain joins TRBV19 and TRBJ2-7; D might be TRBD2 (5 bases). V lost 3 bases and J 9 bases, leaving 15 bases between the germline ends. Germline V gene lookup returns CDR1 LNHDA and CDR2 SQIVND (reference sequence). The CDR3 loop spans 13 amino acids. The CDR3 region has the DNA TGTGCCAGTAGTATGGGTGGTACGAGCGGGCAGTACTTC. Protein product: CASSMGGTSGQYF.

The CDR3 sequence: CATKTESVGYTF. The CDR3, as DNA: TGTGCCACCAAGACAGAGTCCGTGGGCTACACCTTC. The chain joins TRBV28 to TRBJ1-2, with D tentatively TRBD1 (5 bases). CDR3 length: 12 amino acids. Germline CDR1 and CDR2: MDHEN and SYDVKM. Trimming pared 10 bases from V and 8 bases from J, leaving 17 bases between.

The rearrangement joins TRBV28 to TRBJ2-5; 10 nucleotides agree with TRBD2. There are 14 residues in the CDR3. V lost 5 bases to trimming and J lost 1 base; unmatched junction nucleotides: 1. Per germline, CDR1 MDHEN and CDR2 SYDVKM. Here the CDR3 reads CASSLAGVQETQYF. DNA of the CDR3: TGTGCCAGCAGTCTAGCGGGAGTCCAAGAGACCCAGTACTTC.

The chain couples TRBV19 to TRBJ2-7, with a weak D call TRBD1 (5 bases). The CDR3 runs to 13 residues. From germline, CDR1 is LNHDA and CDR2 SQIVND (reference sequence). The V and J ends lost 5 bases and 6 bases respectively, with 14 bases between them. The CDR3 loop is CASSFPQGTEQYF. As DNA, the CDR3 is TGTGCCAGTAGTTTCCCGCAGGGCACCGAGCAGTACTTC.

The CDR3 nucleotides are TGCGCCAGCAGCTTCTTACAGGGGGTCTACAATGAGCAGTTCTTC. Translated: CASSFLQGVYNEQFF. The chain is built from TRBV5-1 and TRBJ2-1, with 8 bases that match TRBD1. Germline V lookup: CDR1 SGHRS, CDR2 YFSETQ. After removal of 2 bases from V and 3 bases from J, the junction contained 4 bases not matched to a gene. This CDR3 has 15 amino acids.

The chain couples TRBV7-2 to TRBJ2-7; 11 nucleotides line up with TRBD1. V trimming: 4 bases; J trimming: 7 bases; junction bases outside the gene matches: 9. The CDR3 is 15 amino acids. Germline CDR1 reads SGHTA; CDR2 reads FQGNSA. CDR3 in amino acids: CASSSSDRGQVEQYF. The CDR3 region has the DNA TGTGCCAGCAGCTCCTCGGACAGGGGGCAGGTGGAGCAGTACTTC.

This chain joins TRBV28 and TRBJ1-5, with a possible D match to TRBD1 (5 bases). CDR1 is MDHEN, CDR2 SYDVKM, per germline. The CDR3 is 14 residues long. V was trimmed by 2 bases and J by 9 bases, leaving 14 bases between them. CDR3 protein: CASSLRQGVRPQHF. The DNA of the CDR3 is TGTGCCAGCAGTTTACGGCAGGGCGTAAGGCCCCAGCATTTT.

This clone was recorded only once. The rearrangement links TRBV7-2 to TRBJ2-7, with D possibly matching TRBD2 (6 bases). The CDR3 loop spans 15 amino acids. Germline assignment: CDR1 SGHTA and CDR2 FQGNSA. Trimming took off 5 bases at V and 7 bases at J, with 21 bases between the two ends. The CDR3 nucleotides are TGTGCCAGCAGCGCTCTGGGGCTGCACGGGACTGAGCAGTACTTC. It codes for CASSALGLHGTEQYF.